The T cell receptor beta chain under discussion was sequenced for a study of blood T cell repertoires in COVID-19. CDR3 length: 14 residues. CDR1 and CDR2 (germline): KGHSH, LQKENI. Trimming removed 3 bases at V and 8 bases at J, with 15 bases between. Per the original data handling: Reference gene primer amplification yielded estimated nucleated cell counts. Libraries were prepared by immunoSEQ multiplex PCR; TCRdb keeps only in-frame clonotypes and omits some of them. The V and J calls and clone size are taken from that table; D and trimming were inferred from the DNA. In the table there are 65,000 to 75,000 clones, about nine tenths of which are singletons.

This chain connects TRBV18 to TRBJ2-3; a weak D match, TRBD2 (6 bases). Source material: peripheral blood. The receptor was isolated from a woman at least 80 years old with active or convalescent COVID-19. The CDR3 DNA follows: TGTGCCAGCTCACCGAGTGCCGGGACTCCTACGCAGTATTTT. Residues: CASSPSAGTPTQYF.